A single sample is the source of the 24 T cell receptor beta chains below, sequenced in a study of T cells after yellow fever vaccination. TCRdb re-derived calls from the 5' RACE reads in MiXCR, one entry per CDR3 protein. The data contain some 250,000 distinct CDR3 sequences, 6.9% of them singletons. Source: CD4+ T cells sorted from PBMCs, taken 15 days after the yellow fever booster vaccination. Receptors were obtained from a man between 25 and 39 years old who received the YFV17D yellow fever vaccine.

The rearrangement uses TRBV29-1 and TRBJ2-1; D gene unclear. The CDR3 runs 13 residues. V shed 4 bases and J shed 0 bases, with 7 bases lying between them. The germline CDR1 and CDR2 sequences are SQVTM and ANQGSEA. CDR3 DNA sequence: TGCAGCGTTGCCCCCAGCTCCTACAATGAGCAGTTCTTC. This translates into CSVAPSSYNEQFF.

There are a few counts of this clonotype. This chain uses TRBV30 with TRBJ2-5, with D tentatively TRBD2 (6 bases). Trimming pared 6 bases from V and 4 bases from J, leaving 15 bases between. The CDR3 is 13 residues long. Germline loops: CDR1 GTSNPN, CDR2 SVGIG (reference sequence). This chain's CDR3 is CACTPPGGETQYF. The CDR3 nucleotides are TGTGCCTGCACCCCCCCCGGGGGAGAGACCCAGTACTTC.

This clonotype was seen more than once but under ten times. The chain is built from TRBV5-1 and TRBJ2-3; 13 nucleotides align to TRBD2. Germline V gene sequence: CDR1 SGHRS, CDR2 YFSETQ. The CDR3 is 17 residues long. The V and J ends lost 0 bases and 2 bases, in that order; junction bases with no gene match: 3. CDR3 sequence reads: CASSLETSGRATDTQYF. The DNA of the CDR3 is TGCGCCAGCAGCTTGGAAACTAGCGGGAGGGCCACAGATACGCAGTATTTT.

This clonotype came up many times. The CDR3 is CASSFSLGAYQRYNEQFF. In DNA form, the CDR3 reads TGTGCCAGCAGTTTTTCCTTGGGGGCCTATCAACGCTACAATGAGCAGTTCTTC. The rearrangement links TRBV6-5 to TRBJ2-1; D perhaps matches TRBD1 (6 bases). The V gene lost 4 bases and the J gene lost 3 bases, with 22 bases spanning the gap. The CDR3 covers 18 residues. CDR1 and CDR2 (germline): MNHEY, SVGAGI.

The V and J genes are TRBV7-3 and TRBJ2-7, with D possibly matching TRBD1 (6 bases). The CDR3 is 13 residues long. Per the germline V gene, CDR1 is SGHTA and CDR2 is FQGTGA. Trimming pared 1 base from V and 5 bases from J, leaving 9 bases between. This CDR3 reads CASSLSRGDEQYF. CDR3 nucleotides: TGTGCCAGCAGCTTAAGCAGGGGCGACGAGCAGTACTTC.

The sample holds a few counts of this clonotype. The gene calls are TRBV14 and TRBJ2-3, with D possibly matching TRBD2 (5 bases). V lost 2 bases to trimming and J lost 0 bases, with 15 bases between them. Germline-derived CDR1 and CDR2 are SGHDN and FVKESK. The CDR3 is made up of 17 amino acids. The CDR3 region has the DNA TGTGCCAGCAGCCAACTCCGGGGTTTAGCCAGCACAGATACGCAGTATTTT. It yields the protein CASSQLRGLASTDTQYF.

The chain has TRBV7-8 and TRBJ2-5; 7 nucleotides align to TRBD2. V gave up 1 base and J gave up 8 bases; unmatched junction bases: 4. Germline CDR1 and CDR2: SGHVS and FQNEAQ. This CDR3 comprises 13 residues. The CDR3 here is CASSLGGGRTQYF. Written as DNA, the CDR3 is TGTGCCAGCAGCTTAGGGGGAGGGAGAACCCAGTACTTC.

This clonotype was seen many times. This sequence joins TRBV15 and TRBJ2-1, with TRBD2 identical over 15 bases. The CDR3 is 16 residues long. Germline V gene sequence: CDR1 LNHNV, CDR2 YYDKDF (reference sequence). Germline trimming cut 2 bases from V and 9 bases from J; bases unmatched to any gene: 5. CDR3 sequence reads: CATSRSTGLAGGEQFF. The CDR3 DNA sequence: TGTGCCACCAGCAGATCGACGGGACTAGCGGGAGGTGAGCAGTTCTTC.

This clonotype was detected ten times or more. The chain has TRBV4-2 and TRBJ2-5, with a tentative D call TRBD1 (6 bases). This CDR3 spans 14 amino acids. CDR1 LGHNA and CDR2 YNFKEQ come from the germline V gene. Trimming pared 4 bases from V and 0 bases from J, leaving 9 bases between. The CDR3 spells CASSRGTNQETQYF. The CDR3 bases are TGTGCCAGCAGCCGAGGGACAAACCAAGAGACCCAGTACTTC.

The CDR3 loop reads CASSPRGAHNQPQHF. As DNA, the CDR3 is TGTGCCAGCAGCCCTCGGGGGGCCCACAATCAGCCCCAGCATTTT. The chain uses TRBV7-9 and TRBJ1-5; TRBD1 is a possible D gene (6 bases). Germline CDR1 is SEHNR and CDR2 is FQNEAQ (reference sequence). There are 15 residues in the CDR3. V gave up 5 bases and J gave up 3 bases, with 14 bases separating them.

V and J are TRBV12-3 or TRBV12-4 and TRBJ1-5; a possible D gene is TRBD1 (5 bases). V was clipped by 8 bases and J by 3 bases, with 14 bases between them. This CDR3 is 14 amino acids long. Here the CDR3 DNA reads TGTGCCAGCCAAATCGACAGCTACAATCAGCCCCAGCATTTT. Protein sequence: CASQIDSYNQPQHF.

V and J are TRBV21-1 and TRBJ2-1; TRBD2, the table's D call, was not compared with the DNA. TRBV21-1 is an annotated pseudogene. This CDR3 has 16 residues. The CDR3 DNA follows: TGTGCCAGCAGCAAAGAGATGACTAGCGGGGATAATGAGCAGTTCTTC. Translating it yields CASSKEMTSGDNEQFF.

The genes are TRBV27 and TRBJ2-3; D is perhaps TRBD1 (5 bases). V lost 1 base and J 8 bases, leaving 16 bases between the germline ends. CDR1 and CDR2 from the germline V gene are MNHEY and SMNVEV (reference sequence). This CDR3 spans 15 amino acids. The CDR3 spells CASSLFLTYQGTQYF. The CDR3, as DNA: TGTGCCAGCAGTTTATTCCTGACTTACCAGGGTACGCAGTATTTT.

This clonotype was recorded many times. The junction and the germline gene differ at one end; a read error may be behind it. The genes are TRBV7-7 and TRBJ2-1; 13 bases match TRBD2. The CDR3 sequence is 15 residues long. Germline CDR1 reads SSHAT; CDR2 reads FNYEAQ (reference sequence). The CDR3 reads CASSTGLAGSNEQFF. The CDR3 nucleotides are TGTGCTAGCAGCACGGGACTAGCGGGATCCAATGAGCAGTTCTTC.

V gene TRBV6-2 or TRBV6-3 combines with J gene TRBJ2-1; D is unresolved. Trimming pared 4 bases from V and 12 bases from J, leaving 16 bases between. The germline CDR1 and CDR2 sequences are MNHEY and SVGEGT. The CDR3 sequence is 13 residues long. In nucleotides, the CDR3 is TGTGCCAGCAGTTTAAATAATCCATGGGGGCAGTTCTTC. Translation gives CASSLNNPWGQFF.

This clonotype has more than one count but fewer than ten. CDR3 residues: CSARTSADTQYF. The CDR3 DNA reads as TGCAGTGCTCGGACTAGCGCAGATACGCAGTATTTT. The chain uses TRBV20-1 and TRBJ2-3; 9 nucleotides agree with TRBD2. The germline gives CDR1 DFQATT, CDR2 SNEGSKA (reference sequence). Trimming took 5 bases from V and 4 from J; bases not matched to a gene: 1. The CDR3 length is 12 residues.

This chain joins TRBV5-1 and TRBJ2-1; D may be TRBD2 (5 bases). This CDR3 region has 16 residues. The germline gives CDR1 SGHRS, CDR2 YFSETQ. V shed 4 bases and J shed 0 bases, with 14 bases lying between them. The CDR3: CASSQNGESSYNEQFF. DNA of the CDR3: TGCGCCAGCAGCCAAAATGGGGAGAGCTCCTACAATGAGCAGTTCTTC.

This clonotype was seen repeatedly, ten times or more. The gene calls are TRBV29-1 and TRBJ1-1; D gene ambiguous. This CDR3 region has 13 residues. The germline gives CDR1 SQVTM, CDR2 ANQGSEA. Trimming left V 1 base short and J 5 bases short, with 11 bases between. The chain's CDR3 is CSVEGNTRTEAFF. CDR3 sequence (DNA): TGCAGCGTTGAAGGTAACACGCGGACTGAAGCTTTCTTT.

To note about this clonotype: One end of the junction does not line up with germline, which may come from a read error. The V gene is TRBV7-9, the J gene TRBJ1-2; the D is unclear. CDR3 length: 14 amino acids. Germline V lookup: CDR1 SEHNR, CDR2 FQNEAQ (reference sequence). The CDR3 nucleotides are TGTGCCATCAGCCCTGGGCTCCTCGGCGTCGGCTACACCTTC. Residues: CAISPGLLGVGYTF.

The table lists this clonotype with many counts. The chain is built from TRBV28 and TRBJ2-5; weak D call: TRBD2 (5 bases). CDR3 length equals 12 residues. The V and J ends lost 6 bases and 5 bases respectively, with 10 bases between them. Germline-derived CDR1 and CDR2 are MDHEN and SYDVKM. The CDR3 nucleotides are TGTGCCAGCAGGCGGGTTGCGGAGACCCAGTACTTC. It translates to CASRRVAETQYF.

This clonotype has a handful of counts. The chain uses TRBV2 and TRBJ2-5; 7 bases fit TRBD2. Losses at the gene ends were 4 bases for V and 6 bases for J; bases not matched to a gene: 8. Per germline, CDR1 SNHLY and CDR2 FYNNEI. This CDR3 has 14 amino acids. This CDR3 reads CASSGVGLEKTQYF. Here the CDR3 DNA reads TGTGCCAGCAGTGGCGTCGGACTAGAAAAGACCCAGTACTTC. The full variable domain, in which reference TRBV2 and TRBJ2-5 provide the parts outside the CDR3, is EPEVTQTPSHQVTQMGQEVILRCVPISNHLYFYWYRQILGQKVEFLVSFYNNEISEKSEIFDDQFSVERPDGSNFTLKIRSTKLEDSAMYFCASSGVGLEKTQYFGPGTRLLVL.

CDR3 in DNA: TGTGCCAGCACCCCTGCTACACTGGAACCCCAGCATTTT. Its translation: CASTPATLEPQHF. V gene TRBV12-3 or TRBV12-4 combines with J gene TRBJ1-5; D not certain. V was clipped by 7 bases and J by 10 bases, with 17 bases between them. The CDR3 length is 13 residues.

This clonotype has only a few counts. V is TRBV7-2 and J is TRBJ2-7; 10 bases align to TRBD1. The length of the CDR3 is 15 residues. Germline trimming cut 5 bases from V and 3 bases from J; bases unmatched to any gene: 7. Germline lookup yields CDR1 SGHTA and CDR2 FQGNSA. The CDR3 nucleotides are TGTGCCAGCAGCCTCTGGACAGGGGGTTTCTACGAGCAGTACTTC. It codes for CASSLWTGGFYEQYF. Supplemented by reference TRBV7-2 and TRBJ2-7, the full variable domain reads GAGVSQSPSNKVTEKGKDVELRCDPISGHTALYWYRQSLGQGLEFLIYFQGNSAPDKSGLPSDRFSAERTGGSVSTLTIQRTQQEDSAVYLCASSLWTGGFYEQYFGPGTRLTVT.

In this sample, this clonotype turned up a few times. This chain joins TRBV18 and TRBJ2-2; 9 bases align to TRBD1. The germline gives CDR1 KGHSH, CDR2 LQKENI. The ends lost 8 bases at V and 4 bases at J; junction bases unmatched: 5. The CDR3 length is 14 residues. CDR3 in DNA: TGTGCCAGCCGGGGGACAGGGCTCACCGGGGAGCTGTTTTTT. Residues: CASRGTGLTGELFF.